Described below is a single T cell receptor beta chain sequence and its context. The data stem from a study of response to subunit inactivated influenza vaccine. TCRdb redid the calling of the RT-PCR reads with MiXCR, one entry per CDR3 protein. This table has about 160,000 distinct CDR3 sequences, 9.5% to 13% appearing once. CDR3 length: 15 amino acids. The V gene's germline CDR1 is ENHRY and CDR2 SYGVKD. V shed 3 bases, J shed 3 bases, and the junction held 4 bases outside the gene matches. The material sequenced was non-naive T cells sorted from PBMCs, taken 40 to 50 days after vaccination. The receptor was isolated from a man in his fifties or sixties who received an inactivated influenza vaccine. The chain links TRBV10-3 to TRBJ1-5, with 8 positions matching TRBD1. CDR3 DNA: TGTGCCATCAGTGAAAGGACAGGGTACAATCAGCCCCAGCATTTT. Protein product: CAISERTGYNQPQHF.